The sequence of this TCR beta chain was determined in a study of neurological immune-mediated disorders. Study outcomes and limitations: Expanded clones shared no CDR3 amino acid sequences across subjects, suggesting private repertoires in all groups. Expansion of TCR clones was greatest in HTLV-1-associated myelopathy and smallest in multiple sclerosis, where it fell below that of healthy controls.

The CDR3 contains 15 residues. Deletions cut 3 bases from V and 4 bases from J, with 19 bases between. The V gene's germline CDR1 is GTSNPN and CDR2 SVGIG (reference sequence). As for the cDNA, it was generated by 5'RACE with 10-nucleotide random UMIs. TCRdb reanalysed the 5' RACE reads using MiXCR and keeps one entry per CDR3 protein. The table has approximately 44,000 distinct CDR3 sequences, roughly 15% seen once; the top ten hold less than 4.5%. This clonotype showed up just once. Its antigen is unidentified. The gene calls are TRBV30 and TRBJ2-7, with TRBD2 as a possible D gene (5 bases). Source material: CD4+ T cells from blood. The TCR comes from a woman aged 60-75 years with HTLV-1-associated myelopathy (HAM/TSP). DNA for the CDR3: TGTGCCTGGAGCTCCCCGGTAGCGACGGTTTACGAGCAGTACTTC. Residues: CAWSSPVATVYEQYF.